These 10 T cell receptor beta chains were all obtained from the same sample, sequenced in a study of beta chain features in type 1 diabetes. The isolated RNA, all of it, was reverse transcribed, so expressed TCRB transcripts were what got sequenced. Assay: immunoSEQ multiplex PCR; the TCRdb copy retains only in-frame clones and omits some. Here the sample spans around 340,000 clones, 7.5% to 9% being singletons. Sample: central memory CD4+ T cells from blood. These receptors were collected from a woman between 18 and 30 years old in good health.

This clone has a handful of counts. This chain uses TRBV28 with TRBJ2-5, with 8 positions matching TRBD2. The CDR3 is made up of 18 amino acids. Germline lookup yields CDR1 MDHEN and CDR2 SYDVKM. With 2 bases clipped from V and 4 bases from J, the junction kept 15 bases outside the gene matches. CDR3 sequence reads: CASSLGGTWGLVGETQYF. In nucleotides, the CDR3 is TGTGCCAGCAGTTTAGGGGGGACCTGGGGACTAGTGGGAGAGACCCAGTACTTC.

This clone was counted only a few times. The chain couples TRBV11-2 to TRBJ2-6, with D unresolved. The CDR3 length is 15 residues. Germline values: CDR1 SGHAT, CDR2 FQNNGV. V lost 3 bases and J lost 3, with 9 bases in between. For the CDR3, the DNA is TGTGCCAGCAGCTTTCTTTTGTTTGGGGCCAACGTCCTGACTTTC. It specifies CASSFLLFGANVLTF.

Turning to this clone: This may stem from a read error, because a much larger clone lies one nucleotide away. Other DNA sequences in this sample translate to the same CDR3. This sequence joins TRBV6-5 and TRBJ2-3; D not certain. V shed 6 bases and J shed 1 base, with 5 bases lying between them. The CDR3 runs 12 residues. The germline V gene encodes CDR1 MNHEY and CDR2 SVGAGI. This chain's CDR3 is CASSPGTDTQYF. CDR3 nucleotide sequence: TGTGCCAGCAGCCCGGGCACAGATACGCAGTATTTT.

This clone occurred a few times. CDR3 sequence (DNA): TGTGCCAGCAGCTTAGGTCGGCGGGTCTTCACCGGGGAGCTGTTTTTT. It codes for CASSLGRRVFTGELFF. The V gene is TRBV7-8, the J gene TRBJ2-2, with a tentative D call TRBD2 (5 bases). CDR1 is SGHVS, CDR2 FQNEAQ, per germline. Trimming removed 1 base at V and 4 bases at J, with 13 bases between. CDR3 size: 16 residues.

This clone was observed a handful of times. The chain's CDR3 is CAISESPEYTQYF. As DNA, the CDR3 is TGTGCCATCAGTGAGTCGCCGGAATATACGCAGTATTTT. The V gene is TRBV10-3, the J gene TRBJ2-3; D is unresolved. The CDR3 runs to 13 residues. Germline V gene lookup returns CDR1 ENHRY and CDR2 SYGVKD. Trimming removed 0 bases from V and 7 bases from J, with 8 bases in between.

This clone came up many times. At the DNA level, this CDR3 is encoded by other sequences in the same sample as well. The rearrangement joins TRBV11-2 to TRBJ2-7; D uncertain. Deletions cut 1 base from V and 4 bases from J, with 5 bases between. CDR3 size: 12 residues. Germline V gene data show CDR1 as SGHAT and CDR2 as FQNNGV. The DNA for the CDR3 is TGTGCCAGCAGCTTAGTGGGGTACGAGCAGTACTTC. This encodes CASSLVGYEQYF.

The chain joins TRBV6-5 to TRBJ1-2; 7 bases are shared with TRBD1. CDR3 length equals 13 residues. V dropped 7 bases and J dropped 7; count of bases not matched to a gene: 9. Per the germline V gene, CDR1 is MNHEY and CDR2 is SVGAGI. The CDR3 loop reads CASISPTGSGYTF. In DNA form, the CDR3 reads TGTGCCAGCATATCGCCGACAGGGAGTGGCTACACCTTC.

This clone occurred many times. The identical CDR3 is also encoded by other nucleotide sequences in the sample. The chain carries TRBV7-2 and TRBJ2-3, with 14 bases that match TRBD2. The CDR3 spans 16 residues. The germline gives CDR1 SGHTA, CDR2 FQGNSA. Trimming cost V 5 bases and J 4 bases; bases outside gene matches: 5. This CDR3 is CASSPTSGRAADTQYF. The DNA for the CDR3 is TGTGCCAGCAGCCCGACTAGCGGGAGGGCCGCAGATACGCAGTATTTT.

This clone has a handful of counts. The V call is TRBV5-1, the J call TRBJ1-1; possibly TRBD1 for D (5 bases). The CDR3 loop spans 13 amino acids. Trimming pared 4 bases from V and 1 base from J, leaving 8 bases between. Germline-derived CDR1 and CDR2 are SGHRS and YFSETQ. CDR3 in amino acids: CASSQTANTEAFF. CDR3 in DNA: TGCGCCAGCAGCCAGACAGCGAACACTGAAGCTTTCTTT.

V gene TRBV19 combines with J gene TRBJ1-2; possibly TRBD1 for D (5 bases). V was trimmed by 3 bases and J by 5 bases, leaving 13 bases between them. Germline values: CDR1 LNHDA, CDR2 SQIVND (reference sequence). The CDR3 length is 14 residues. In DNA, the CDR3 is TGTGCCAGTAGTATCGATGCAGGGCGTTATGGCTACACCTTC. Protein product: CASSIDAGRYGYTF.